These 31 T cell receptor beta chains came from one sample sequenced in a study of low-dose radiotherapy and immunotherapy resistance in tumors. cDNA synthesis used a TRAV/TRBV-specific primer set for both chains. The authors amplified TCRs for approximately 20 PCR cycles with a constant-region primer and a V-primer adapter. TCRdb re-called the reads with MiXCR, one entry per CDR3 protein. This sample carries 100,000 or so distinct CDR3 sequences, more than 20% of them seen once, and the ten largest clones take approximately 4%. Time point defined: after trial treatment. Specified treatment: LDRT plus nivolumab, ipilimumab, low-dose cyclophosphamide and aspirin (RACIN trial). The sample in question was PBMCs, obtained after low-dose radiotherapy plus immunotherapy. Receptor source: a male donor with prostate cancer.

J is TRBJ1-5 and V is TRBV6-2 or TRBV6-3; D is unresolved. CDR3 length: 14 amino acids. Trimming cost V 2 bases and J 5 bases, with 10 bases left between them. Looked up from germline, CDR1 is MNHEY and CDR2 is SVGEGT. In DNA form, the CDR3 reads TGTGCCAGCAGTTACGGGAGGGTCGATCAGCCCCAGCATTTT. Protein product: CASSYGRVDQPQHF.

This clonotype appeared many times. The V call is TRBV13, the J call TRBJ1-1, with D possibly being TRBD1 (6 bases). CDR1 PRHDT and CDR2 FYEKMQ come from the germline V gene (reference sequence). The CDR3 is 15 amino acids. V dropped 2 bases and J dropped 3 bases, with 13 bases sitting between them. The CDR3 loop reads CASSLRGAGDTEAFF. DNA for the CDR3: TGTGCCAGCAGCTTACGGGGGGCGGGCGACACTGAAGCTTTCTTT. The full variable domain, rest sourced from reference TRBV13 and TRBJ1-1, is AAGVIQSPRHLIKEKRETATLKCYPIPRHDTVYWYQQGPGQDPQFLISFYEKMQSDKGSIPDRFSAQQFSDYHSELNMSSLELGDSALYFCASSLRGAGDTEAFFGQGTRLTVV.

This clonotype was observed a handful of times. The chain is built from TRBV3-1 and TRBJ1-1; D call uncertain. CDR3 length equals 13 residues. With 4 bases removed from V and 11 bases from J, the gap between germline ends came to 17 bases. Germline V gene lookup returns CDR1 LGHDT and CDR2 YNNKEL (reference sequence). Here the CDR3 reads CASSLIGVPEAFF. The CDR3 DNA reads as TGTGCCAGCAGCCTCATCGGCGTCCCGGAGGCTTTCTTT.

This clonotype was found many times. The chain carries TRBV5-4 and TRBJ2-7; tentatively, D is TRBD1 (5 bases). The CDR3 totals 17 residues. In germline, CDR1 is SGHNT, CDR2 YYREEE (reference sequence). The V end was cut by 0 bases, the J end by 5 bases, with 21 bases between. CDR3 sequence (DNA): TGTGCCAGCAGCTTGGGGGCCGCTGGGGCCCTAAGGGACGAGCAGTACTTC. Translated: CASSLGAAGALRDEQYF.

The chain combines TRBV18 with TRBJ2-1; 7 positions match TRBD1. CDR1 and CDR2 (germline): KGHSH, LQKENI. V shed 5 bases and J 6 bases; nucleotides not matched to a gene: 4. The CDR3 runs to 13 residues. Here the CDR3 DNA reads TGTGCCAGCTCAGCAGACAGGGTCAATGAGCAGTTCTTC. Translation gives CASSADRVNEQFF.

This clonotype was picked up a small number of times. The rearrangement joins TRBV20-1 to TRBJ2-5; D is ambiguous. V lost 6 bases, J lost 2 bases, and 16 bases lay in between. Germline V gene sequence: CDR1 DFQATT, CDR2 SNEGSKA (reference sequence). The CDR3 has 14 amino acids. The CDR3 reads CSARPLSVQETQYF. Written as DNA, the CDR3 is TGCAGTGCCCGCCCGCTCAGCGTTCAAGAGACCCAGTACTTC.

The V call is TRBV20-1, the J call TRBJ1-6; a weak D match, TRBD1 (5 bases). The CDR3 runs 14 residues. Germline assignment: CDR1 DFQATT and CDR2 SNEGSKA (reference sequence). V was clipped by 0 bases and J by 7 bases, with 10 bases between them. CDR3 in DNA: TGCAGTGCTAGAGAGGCAGGGAACAATTCACCCCTCCACTTT. Translating gives CSAREAGNNSPLHF.

Comment on this clonotype: With a far larger clone one base away, a read error is the likely cause. The chain combines TRBV6-8 with TRBJ1-5; 7 positions agree with TRBD1. V lost 5 bases and J lost 5; bases outside the gene matches: 9. In germline, CDR1 is MNHGY, CDR2 SAAAGT. This CDR3 spans 15 amino acids. DNA for the CDR3: TGTGCCAGCAGTGAAGGGGGCCAGGAGTATCAGCCCCAGCATTTT. Encoded protein: CASSEGGQEYQPQHF.

The table lists this clonotype with many counts. J is TRBJ2-1 and V is TRBV7-6; TRBD2 is a possible D gene (6 bases). CDR1 is SGHVS, CDR2 FNYEAQ, per germline. This CDR3 contains 15 residues. V lost 1 base and J 8 bases, leaving 15 bases between the germline ends. The CDR3 nucleotides read TGTGCCAGCAGCTTAGAGCTAGCGCGGGGCGATGAGCAGTTCTTC. It encodes CASSLELARGDEQFF. The full variable domain, with the rest looked up from reference TRBV7-6 and TRBJ2-1, is GAGVSQSPRYKVTKRGQDVALRCDPISGHVSLYWYRQALGQGPEFLTYFNYEAQQDKSGLPNDRFSAERPEGSISTLTIQRTEQRDSAMYRCASSLELARGDEQFFGPGTRLTVL.

This clonotype was picked up many times. This chain connects TRBV2 to TRBJ1-1; no clear D gene. V was pared by 2 bases and J by 8 bases, with 6 bases between. CDR1 is SNHLY, CDR2 FYNNEI, per germline. The CDR3 loop spans 11 amino acids. The CDR3 protein is CASSELQEAFF. The DNA of the CDR3 is TGTGCCAGCAGTGAACTTCAGGAAGCTTTCTTT.

This clonotype was observed many times. The chain employs TRBV7-6 and TRBJ2-3, with D perhaps matching TRBD1 (6 bases). The germline gives CDR1 SGHVS, CDR2 FNYEAQ. The CDR3 spans 17 residues. V was clipped by 5 bases and J by 0 bases, with 18 bases between them. CDR3 residues: CASSRYQLGQSTDTQYF. The CDR3, as DNA: TGTGCCAGCAGCCGATATCAACTCGGACAGAGCACAGATACGCAGTATTTT.

This clonotype occurred many times. As DNA, the CDR3 is TGTGCCAGCAAACCCGAGGGGGGCACAGATACGCAGTATTTT. Amino acids: CASKPEGGTDTQYF. The rearrangement joins TRBV6-6 to TRBJ2-3; maybe TRBD1 (6 bases). Trimming pared 7 bases from V and 1 base from J, leaving 12 bases between. Per the germline V gene, CDR1 is MNHNY and CDR2 is SVGAGI (reference sequence). The CDR3 sequence is 14 residues long.

The sample holds many counts of this clonotype. V gene TRBV18 combines with J gene TRBJ1-2; D is undetermined. From germline, CDR1 is KGHSH and CDR2 LQKENI. The CDR3 totals 14 residues. The V end was cut by 1 base, the J end by 1 base, with 7 bases between. The CDR3 spells CASSPQGSNYGYTF. In DNA, the CDR3 is TGTGCCAGCTCACCACAGGGAAGTAACTATGGCTACACCTTC.

V is TRBV29-1 and J is TRBJ2-3; D is unclear. Between the trimmed V and J ends, which lost 7 bases and 6 bases, there was a span of 17 bases. There are 13 residues in the CDR3. CDR1 is SQVTM, CDR2 ANQGSEA, per germline. CDR3 sequence reads: CSGIVVIGDTQYF. Written as DNA, the CDR3 is TGCAGCGGGATAGTGGTGATAGGGGATACGCAGTATTTT.

This clonotype has ten or more counts. The chain uses TRBV5-1 and TRBJ2-3; a weak D match, TRBD1 (6 bases). V was pared by 4 bases and J by 3 bases, with 15 bases between. The CDR3 sequence is 15 residues long. CDR1 and CDR2 (germline): SGHRS, YFSETQ. The CDR3 loop is CASSGTGLKTDTQYF. CDR3 bases: TGCGCCAGCAGCGGAACAGGGCTTAAGACAGATACGCAGTATTTT.

This clonotype was observed many times. The chain combines TRBV5-5 with TRBJ2-5; 9 positions agree with TRBD2. Germline CDR1 is SGHKS and CDR2 is YYEKEE (reference sequence). The ends lost 4 bases at V and 2 bases at J; junction bases unmatched: 6. This CDR3 has 15 residues. CDR3 nucleotides: TGTGCCAGCAGCATTAGCGGGGGCCCTCAAGAGACCCAGTACTTC. Its translation is CASSISGGPQETQYF.

This clonotype was seen many times. The chain is built from TRBV5-8 and TRBJ2-2, with D maybe TRBD2 (6 bases). Germline CDR1 SGHTS, CDR2 YDEGEE. Trimming stripped 4 bases from V and 5 bases from J, with 18 bases between. The CDR3 is made up of 16 amino acids. In DNA, the CDR3 is TGTGCCAGCAGCCCGACCTTGACTAGTGTTACCGGGGAGCTGTTTTTT. Translating it yields CASSPTLTSVTGELFF.

In its sample, this clonotype was seen many times. This chain joins TRBV2 and TRBJ2-7, with 13 positions matching TRBD2. The CDR3 sequence is 16 residues long. CDR1 and CDR2 (germline): SNHLY, FYNNEI. V trimming: 6 bases; J trimming: 0 bases; junction bases outside the gene matches: 5. Written as DNA, the CDR3 is TGTGCCAGCAGCACGGGACTAGCGGGGTACTCCTACGAGCAGTACTTC. Protein: CASSTGLAGYSYEQYF.

This clonotype showed up many times. The V and J genes are TRBV20-1 and TRBJ2-7; D is undetermined. Trimming removed 5 bases at V and 6 bases at J, with 17 bases between. Germline assignment: CDR1 DFQATT and CDR2 SNEGSKA (reference sequence). The CDR3 runs to 13 residues. The CDR3 coding sequence is TGCAGTGCTTCTGATCCGCGCTGGGGCGAGCAGTACTTC. Its translation: CSASDPRWGEQYF.

J is TRBJ2-3 and V is TRBV7-9; D uncertain. This CDR3 comprises 12 residues. Deletions cut 7 bases from V and 1 base from J, with 6 bases between. The germline gives CDR1 SEHNR, CDR2 FQNEAQ (reference sequence). CDR3 protein: CASTSGTDTQYF. CDR3 in DNA: TGTGCCAGCACTAGTGGCACAGATACGCAGTATTTT.

This clonotype was seen a few times. This sequence joins TRBV5-5 and TRBJ1-5; 7 nucleotides align to TRBD1. CDR3 length: 13 amino acids. The junction had 3 bases not matched to a gene; V was cut back by 4 bases and J by 5 bases. Looked up from germline, CDR1 is SGHKS and CDR2 is YYEKEE (reference sequence). The CDR3 nucleotides read TGTGCCAGCAGCGAAACAGGGGATCAGCCCCAGCATTTT. It yields the protein CASSETGDQPQHF. The entire variable domain, with the rest obtained from reference TRBV5-5 and TRBJ1-5, is as follows: DAGVTQSPTHLIKTRGQQVTLRCSPISGHKSVSWYQQVLGQGPQFIFQYYEKEERGRGNFPDRFSARQFPNYSSELNVNALLLGDSALYLCASSETGDQPQHFGDGTRLSIL.

This clonotype came up a few times. This chain connects TRBV27 to TRBJ2-7; a weak D match, TRBD2 (6 bases). The CDR3 is 12 amino acids. Germline CDR1 MNHEY, CDR2 SMNVEV (reference sequence). V lost 6 bases and J lost 5, with 11 bases in between. The CDR3 region is CASSVGRHEQYF. The CDR3 region has the DNA TGTGCCAGCAGCGTAGGGAGGCACGAGCAGTACTTC.

This clonotype has ten or more counts. V and J are TRBV19 and TRBJ1-5; no definite D call. The CDR3 extends over 13 amino acids. Trimming left V 7 bases short and J 4 bases short, with 11 bases between. CDR1 and CDR2 (germline): LNHDA, SQIVND (reference sequence). The CDR3 DNA is TGTGCCAGTACGTGGGGTAGAAATCAGCCCCAGCATTTT. Protein sequence: CASTWGRNQPQHF.

This clonotype was detected many times. The chain couples TRBV7-2 to TRBJ2-3; TRBD1 is a possible D gene (6 bases). CDR1 and CDR2 (germline): SGHTA, FQGNSA. The CDR3 is 15 amino acids. V was pared by 5 bases and J by 1 base, with 13 bases between. CDR3 bases: TGTGCCAGCAGCCCCCAGGGGTCACGCACAGATACGCAGTATTTT. Residues: CASSPQGSRTDTQYF.

The chain recombines TRBV3-1 with TRBJ1-3; D is uncertain. The CDR3 spans 16 residues. V lost 0 bases and J 0 bases, leaving 9 bases between the germline ends. Germline CDR1 LGHDT, CDR2 YNNKEL (reference sequence). CDR3 sequence (DNA): TGTGCCAGCAGCCAAGATGGGGAAGTCTCTGGAAACACCATATATTTT. This encodes CASSQDGEVSGNTIYF.

The table lists this clonotype with many counts. The chain combines TRBV27 with TRBJ1-6; 7 bases are shared with TRBD1. Germline CDR1 and CDR2: MNHEY and SMNVEV (reference sequence). The junction had 4 bases not matched to a gene; V was cut back by 9 bases and J by 2 bases. CDR3 length equals 14 residues. This CDR3 is CASHRGAYNSPLHF. CDR3 sequence (DNA): TGTGCCAGTCACAGGGGAGCCTATAATTCACCCCTCCACTTT.

The chain combines TRBV29-1 with TRBJ2-1; 12 positions agree with TRBD1. The CDR3 is 15 amino acids. The V segment lost 4 bases and the J segment 7 bases; nucleotides outside the gene matches: 8. CDR1 and CDR2 from the germline V gene are SQVTM and ANQGSEA. DNA of the CDR3: TGCAGCGTTGGAGGGACAGGGGGCGTTAAGAATGAGCAGTTCTTC. This sequence encodes CSVGGTGGVKNEQFF.

This clonotype was found many times. CDR3 DNA sequence: TGTGCCAGCAGTGAGTCTAATGGGCCACACTACGAGCAGTACTTC. Protein: CASSESNGPHYEQYF. The rearrangement uses TRBV2 and TRBJ2-7, with D unresolved. Trimming removed 3 bases at V and 3 bases at J, with 15 bases between. The germline V gene has CDR1 SNHLY and CDR2 FYNNEI. The CDR3 runs 15 residues.

This clonotype has ten or more counts. The chain combines TRBV7-2 with TRBJ1-1, with 7 bases fitting TRBD1. Germline assignment: CDR1 SGHTA and CDR2 FQGNSA. Trimming cost V 5 bases and J 0 bases; bases outside gene matches: 3. The CDR3 is 14 amino acids. CDR3 amino acids: CASSPQGVNTEAFF. CDR3 bases: TGTGCCAGCAGCCCGCAGGGGGTGAACACTGAAGCTTTCTTT.

At least ten counts were recorded for this clonotype. The chain uses TRBV12-3 or TRBV12-4 and TRBJ1-1; D unclear. The CDR3 totals 15 residues. V was cut by 0 bases and J by 0 bases, with 8 bases left in between. Here the CDR3 reads CASSLALLMNTEAFF. The CDR3 DNA follows: TGTGCCAGCAGTTTAGCTTTGCTAATGAACACTGAAGCTTTCTTT.

This clonotype has a count of ten or more. This chain joins TRBV6-1 and TRBJ2-5, with D maybe TRBD2 (6 bases). The CDR3 totals 13 residues. Germline V gene data show CDR1 as MNHNS and CDR2 as SASEGT. V was cut by 8 bases and J by 3 bases, with 13 bases left in between. CDR3 nucleotides: TGTGCCAGCGGCCGGGAGAGGGAAGAGACCCAGTACTTC. Amino acid sequence: CASGREREETQYF.